The clone carrying this T cell receptor (beta chain) was recorded a few times. This CDR3 is 14 amino acids long. The germline V gene has CDR1 SNHLY and CDR2 FYNNEI. The J segment lost 6 bases and the V segment lost 5 bases, leaving 7 bases of the junction unmatched. The data were taken from a study of radiation and T cells in renal cell carcinoma. Some clones are missing from TCRdb's copy, which holds only in-frame ones; the method was immunoSEQ multiplex PCR. This sample carries 15,000 or so clones, more than 55% of them seen once, and the ten largest clones take around 17%. This sample's treatment: treatment-naive control, cytoreductive nephrectomy.

The chain links TRBV2 to TRBJ1-1; 9 bases agree with TRBD1. The sequencing used tumor tissue, collected from a patient whose treatment was nephrectomy without radiotherapy. This TCR was recovered from a man between 60 and 75 years old with renal cell carcinoma. The CDR3 spells CASSTGQGAPEAFF. Here the CDR3 DNA reads TGTGCCAGCAGTACGGGACAGGGAGCGCCTGAAGCTTTCTTT. The full variable domain, with the rest looked up from reference TRBV2 and TRBJ1-1, is EPEVTQTPSHQVTQMGQEVILRCVPISNHLYFYWYRQILGQKVEFLVSFYNNEISEKSEIFDDQFSVERPDGSNFTLKIRSTKLEDSAMYFCASSTGQGAPEAFFGQGTRLTVV.